The clone carrying this T cell receptor (beta chain) was picked up a small number of times. Its antigen is not known. Unmatched junction bases numbered 4, after V lost 1 base and J lost 13 bases. The CDR3 is 13 residues long. CDR1 and CDR2 from the germline V gene are SGHTA and FQGNSA. These data belong to a study of response to subunit inactivated influenza vaccine. TCRdb re-called the RT-PCR reads with MiXCR, one entry per CDR3 protein. The sample has 650,000 to 800,000 distinct CDR3 sequences, 11% to 15% seen once. Study observations and caveats: The authors suggested that few new T cells are recruited per seasonal influenza vaccination.

The clonotype was recovered from a man aged 45-65 years who received an inactivated influenza vaccine. J is TRBJ2-1 and V is TRBV7-2, with 10 nucleotides matching TRBD2. The sequencing here drew on PBMCs from blood, taken 14 to 15 days before vaccination. Here the CDR3 DNA reads TGTGCCAGCAGCTTAGAGAGCGGGAGGGACCAGTTCTTC. Amino acid sequence: CASSLESGRDQFF.